A single sample is the source of the 3 T cell receptor beta chains below, sequenced in a study of shared clonotypes between healthy human individuals. CD8 cells regarded as naive lacked CD45RO, were positively chosen for CCR7, and omitted terminally differentiated effector memory CD45RA+ cells. Sequenced by immunoSEQ multiplex PCR; TCRdb stores in-frame clones only, minus some. This table has some 2.1 million clones, around 95% appearing once. The sample consisted of naive CD8+ T cells from PBMCs. The receptors here all came from a man aged 18-30 years in good health. Some clones in this sample may be carry-over from other donors' samples.

The chain has TRBV9 and TRBJ1-1, with D maybe TRBD1 (6 bases). The germline CDR1 and CDR2 sequences are SGDLS and YYNGEE. CDR3 size: 16 residues. Trimming took off 4 bases at V and 12 bases at J, with 28 bases between the two ends. The CDR3 bases are TGTGCCAGCAGCACGACAGGTGCTGCTCACCCGGGCGAACCTTTCTTT. Protein sequence: CASSTTGAAHPGEPFF.

This clone was detected only once. This chain joins TRBV7-6 and TRBJ2-7; D may be TRBD1 or TRBD2 (5 bases each). Trimming left V 3 bases short and J 0 bases short, with 12 bases between. The V gene's germline CDR1 is SGHVS and CDR2 FNYEAQ. This CDR3 is 15 amino acids long. CDR3 nucleotides: TGTGCCAGCAGCTTTCGGGACGGAAGCTCCTACGAGCAGTACTTC. Protein sequence: CASSFRDGSSYEQYF.

The chain employs TRBV28 and TRBJ1-3; unclear D gene. Trimming shortened V by 6 bases and J by 3 bases, and 27 bases separated the two germline ends. The CDR3 is made up of 19 amino acids. Looked up from germline, CDR1 is MDHEN and CDR2 is SYDVKM. For the CDR3, the DNA is TGTGCCAGCAGCCTCGATTTGATCGACGATAACAGTTATGGAAACACCATATATTTT. This encodes CASSLDLIDDNSYGNTIYF.